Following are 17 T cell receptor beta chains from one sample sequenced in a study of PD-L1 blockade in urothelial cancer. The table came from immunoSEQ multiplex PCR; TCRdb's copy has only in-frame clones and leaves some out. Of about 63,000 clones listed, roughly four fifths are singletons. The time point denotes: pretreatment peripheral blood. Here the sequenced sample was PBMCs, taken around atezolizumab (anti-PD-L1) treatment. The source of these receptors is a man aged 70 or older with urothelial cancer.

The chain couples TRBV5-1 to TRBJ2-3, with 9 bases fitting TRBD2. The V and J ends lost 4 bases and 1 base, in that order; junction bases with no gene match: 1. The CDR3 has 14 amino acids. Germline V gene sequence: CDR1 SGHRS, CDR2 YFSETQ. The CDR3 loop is CASSRLAGTDTQYF. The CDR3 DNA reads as TGCGCCAGCAGCAGACTAGCGGGCACAGATACGCAGTATTTT.

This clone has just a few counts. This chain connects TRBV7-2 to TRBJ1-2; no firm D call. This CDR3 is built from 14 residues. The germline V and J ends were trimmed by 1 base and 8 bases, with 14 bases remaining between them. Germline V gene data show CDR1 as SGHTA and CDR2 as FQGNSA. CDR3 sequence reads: CASSLDLLRSGYTF. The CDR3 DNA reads TGTGCCAGCAGCTTAGACCTCTTGCGGTCGGGCTACACCTTC.

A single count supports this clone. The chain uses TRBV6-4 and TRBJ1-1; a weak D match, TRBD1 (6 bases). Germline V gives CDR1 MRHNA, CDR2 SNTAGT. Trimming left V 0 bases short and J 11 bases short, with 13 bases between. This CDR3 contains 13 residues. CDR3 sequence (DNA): TGTGCCAGCAGTGACTCTTTAGGGGGACGGGCTTTCTTT. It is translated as CASSDSLGGRAFF.

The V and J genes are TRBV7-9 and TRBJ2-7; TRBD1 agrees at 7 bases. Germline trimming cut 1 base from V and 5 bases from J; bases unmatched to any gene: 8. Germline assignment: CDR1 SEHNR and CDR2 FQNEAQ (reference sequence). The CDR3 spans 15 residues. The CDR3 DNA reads TGTGCCAGCAGCTTAGGATTAACAGGGGAAGACGAGCAGTACTTC. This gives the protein CASSLGLTGEDEQYF.

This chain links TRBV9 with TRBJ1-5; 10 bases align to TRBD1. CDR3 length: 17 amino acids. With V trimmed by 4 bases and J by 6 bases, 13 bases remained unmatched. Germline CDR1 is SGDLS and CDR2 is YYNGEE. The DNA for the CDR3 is TGTGCCAGCAGCCCCGGACAGGGGGTTGGAACGGGTCAGCCCCAGCATTTT. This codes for CASSPGQGVGTGQPQHF.

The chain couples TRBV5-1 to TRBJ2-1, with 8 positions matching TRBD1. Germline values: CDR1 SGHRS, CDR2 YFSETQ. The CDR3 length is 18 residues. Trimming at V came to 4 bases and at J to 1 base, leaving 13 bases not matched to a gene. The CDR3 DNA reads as TGCGCCAGCAGCCAATCGCCGGGACAGGTAGGATCCTACAATGAGCAGTTCTTC. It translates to CASSQSPGQVGSYNEQFF.

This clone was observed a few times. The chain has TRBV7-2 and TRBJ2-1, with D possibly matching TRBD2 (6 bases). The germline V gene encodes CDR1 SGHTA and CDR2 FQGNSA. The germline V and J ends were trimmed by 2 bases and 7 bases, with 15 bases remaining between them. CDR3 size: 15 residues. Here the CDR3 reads CASSLTGVGPNEQFF. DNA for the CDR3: TGTGCCAGCAGCTTAACGGGAGTGGGTCCAAATGAGCAGTTCTTC.

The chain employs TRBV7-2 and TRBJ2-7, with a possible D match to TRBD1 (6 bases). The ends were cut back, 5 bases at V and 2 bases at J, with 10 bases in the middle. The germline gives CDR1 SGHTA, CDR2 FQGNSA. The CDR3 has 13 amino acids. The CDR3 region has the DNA TGTGCCAGCAGCCGGGGACACACCTACGAGCAGTACTTC. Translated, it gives CASSRGHTYEQYF. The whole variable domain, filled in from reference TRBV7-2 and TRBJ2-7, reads GAGVSQSPSNKVTEKGKDVELRCDPISGHTALYWYRQSLGQGLEFLIYFQGNSAPDKSGLPSDRFSAERTGGSVSTLTIQRTQQEDSAVYLCASSRGHTYEQYFGPGTRLTVT.

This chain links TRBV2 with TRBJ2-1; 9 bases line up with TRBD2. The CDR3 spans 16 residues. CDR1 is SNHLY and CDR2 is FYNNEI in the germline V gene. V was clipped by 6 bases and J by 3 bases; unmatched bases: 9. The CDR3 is CASSTRLAEGYNEQFF. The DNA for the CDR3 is TGTGCCAGCAGCACCCGACTAGCGGAGGGCTACAATGAGCAGTTCTTC.

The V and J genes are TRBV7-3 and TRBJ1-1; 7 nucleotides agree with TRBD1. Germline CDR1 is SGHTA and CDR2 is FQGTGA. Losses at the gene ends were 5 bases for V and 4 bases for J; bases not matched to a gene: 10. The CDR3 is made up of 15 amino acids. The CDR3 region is CASSPSTGSVTEAFF. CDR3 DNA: TGTGCCAGCAGCCCTTCGACAGGGTCGGTCACTGAAGCTTTCTTT. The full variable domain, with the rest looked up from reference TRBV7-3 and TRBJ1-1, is GAGVSQTPSNKVTEKGKYVELRCDPISGHTALYWYRQSLGQGPEFLIYFQGTGAADDSGLPNDRFFAVRPEGSVSTLKIQRTERGDSAVYLCASSPSTGSVTEAFFGQGTRLTVV.

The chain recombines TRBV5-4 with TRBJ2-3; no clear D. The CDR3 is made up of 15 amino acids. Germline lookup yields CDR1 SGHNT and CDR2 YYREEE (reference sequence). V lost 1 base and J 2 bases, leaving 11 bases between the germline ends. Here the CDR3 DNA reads TGTGCCAGCAGCTTGCCAGGCCCCACCACAGATACGCAGTATTTT. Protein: CASSLPGPTTDTQYF. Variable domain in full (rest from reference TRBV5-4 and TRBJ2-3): ETGVTQSPTHLIKTRGQQVTLRCSSQSGHNTVSWYQQALGQGPQFIFQYYREEENGRGNFPPRFSGLQFPNYSSELNVNALELDDSALYLCASSLPGPTTDTQYFGPGTRLTVL.

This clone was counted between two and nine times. Written as DNA, the CDR3 is TGTGCCAGCAGGTCACAGTACCAAAATCAGCCCCAGCATTTT. It yields the protein CASRSQYQNQPQHF. This chain links TRBV28 with TRBJ1-5; D ambiguous. Per the germline V gene, CDR1 is MDHEN and CDR2 is SYDVKM. The ends were cut back, 6 bases at V and 4 bases at J, with 13 bases in the middle. This CDR3 has 14 residues.

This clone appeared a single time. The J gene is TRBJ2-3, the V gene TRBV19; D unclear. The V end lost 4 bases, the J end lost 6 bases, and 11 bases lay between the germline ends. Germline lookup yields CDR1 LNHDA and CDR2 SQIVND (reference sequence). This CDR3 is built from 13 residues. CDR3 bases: TGTGCCAGTAGTAAAGAACCTCGGGATACGCAGTATTTT. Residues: CASSKEPRDTQYF.

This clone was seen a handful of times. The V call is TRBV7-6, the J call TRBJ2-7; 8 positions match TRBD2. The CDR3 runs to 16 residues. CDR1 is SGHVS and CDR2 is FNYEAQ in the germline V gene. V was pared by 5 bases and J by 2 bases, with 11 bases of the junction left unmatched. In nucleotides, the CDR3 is TGTGCCAGCAGCACCCCCATCGGGACTAGTACCTACGAGCAGTACTTC. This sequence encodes CASSTPIGTSTYEQYF. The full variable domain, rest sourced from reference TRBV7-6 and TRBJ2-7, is GAGVSQSPRYKVTKRGQDVALRCDPISGHVSLYWYRQALGQGPEFLTYFNYEAQQDKSGLPNDRFSAERPEGSISTLTIQRTEQRDSAMYRCASSTPIGTSTYEQYFGPGTRLTVT.

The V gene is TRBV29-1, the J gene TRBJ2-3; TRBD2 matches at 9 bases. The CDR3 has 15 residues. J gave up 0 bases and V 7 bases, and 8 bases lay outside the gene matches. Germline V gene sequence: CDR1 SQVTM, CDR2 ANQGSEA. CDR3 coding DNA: TGCAGCGCCCCGACTAGCGGAACTAGCACAGATACGCAGTATTTT. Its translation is CSAPTSGTSTDTQYF.

CDR3 in DNA: TGCGCCAGCAGCCCAACTTCCCAGGGTTCCGATGAGCAGTTCTTC. As protein: CASSPTSQGSDEQFF. The V and J genes are TRBV5-1 and TRBJ2-1; maybe TRBD1 (5 bases). The CDR3 is 15 residues long. Trimming took 4 bases from V and 8 from J, leaving 19 bases between them. Looked up from germline, CDR1 is SGHRS and CDR2 is YFSETQ.

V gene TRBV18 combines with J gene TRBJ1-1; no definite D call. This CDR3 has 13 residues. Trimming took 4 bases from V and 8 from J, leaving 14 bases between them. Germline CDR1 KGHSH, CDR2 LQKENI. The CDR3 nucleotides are TGTGCCAGCTCACTTCACGCGGCCGGAGAAGCTTTCTTT. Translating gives CASSLHAAGEAFF.